The source of this T cell receptor (beta chain) is a study of T cell responses to AZD1222 COVID-19 vaccine. Study results and limitations: Reports say nearly half of spike-specific TCRs go after unmutated variant regions. The donors showed a predominance of white British ancestry and of females, with possible underestimation of clonal diversity.

Using immunoSEQ multiplex PCR, the repertoire was profiled, and TCRdb retains in-frame clones only, with some absent. The sample has fewer than 180,000 clones, around nine tenths seen once. With regard to this clone: Antigen specificity is unknown.

This CDR3 is built from 16 residues. Trimming cost V 5 bases and J 3 bases; bases outside gene matches: 5. Germline loops: CDR1 SGHVS, CDR2 FNYEAQ. The chain joins TRBV7-6 to TRBJ2-3; TRBD2 agrees at 13 bases. Source: peripheral blood, taken 28 days after the second AZD1222 dose. The TCR sequence derives from an adult who received the AZD1222 COVID-19 vaccine. Here the CDR3 DNA reads TGTGCCAGCAGCCCCAGGACTAGCGGGAGTACAGATACGCAGTATTTT. Its translation: CASSPRTSGSTDTQYF.